This T cell receptor (beta chain) was captured by sequencing in a study of blood T cell repertoires in COVID-19. Across the whole study: Researchers got acute and convalescent COVID-19 samples from the United States, Italy and Spain.

Germline V gives CDR1 SGHRS, CDR2 YFSETQ. V lost 0 bases and J 5 bases, leaving 7 bases between the germline ends. This CDR3 comprises 13 residues. The assay was immunoSEQ multiplex PCR, and TCRdb's table has in-frame clones only and misses some. The profile shows 150,000 or so clones, 84% of them singletons. The chain recombines TRBV5-1 with TRBJ2-3; tentatively, D is TRBD2 (6 bases). This clonotype originated in a man in his forties or fifties who had recovered from COVID-19. Sequencing was carried out using peripheral blood. For the CDR3, the DNA is TGCGCCAGCAGCTTGGCCGGGGGAGATACGCAGTATTTT. The encoded protein is CASSLAGGDTQYF.